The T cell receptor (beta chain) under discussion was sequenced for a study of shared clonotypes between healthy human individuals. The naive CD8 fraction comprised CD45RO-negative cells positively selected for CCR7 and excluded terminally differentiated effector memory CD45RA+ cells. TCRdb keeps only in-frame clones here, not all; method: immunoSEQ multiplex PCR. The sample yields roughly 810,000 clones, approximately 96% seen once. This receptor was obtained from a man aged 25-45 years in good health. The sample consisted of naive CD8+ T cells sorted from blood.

CDR3 DNA sequence: TGTGCCAGCACCTTTTTTGTGAGGGGGCAGGGTGAGCAGTTCTTC. This sequence encodes CASTFFVRGQGEQFF. This chain links TRBV7-9 with TRBJ2-1; 7 bases are shared with TRBD1. V lost 7 bases to trimming and J lost 9 bases; unmatched junction nucleotides: 15. Germline V lookup: CDR1 SEHNR, CDR2 FQNEAQ (reference sequence). The CDR3 extends over 15 amino acids.